This T cell receptor beta chain was observed in a study of spatial heterogeneity in lung cancer. Study-level information: Each unique TCR and UMI combination was seen more than ten times on average in raw reads.

Time point indicated: sample taken at primary tumor resection. The donors comprised approximately 72 untreated early-stage non-small cell lung cancer patients. No cell sorting; template was whole RNA from tumor, lung tissue or PBMC. This clonotype showed up just a few times. As yet, its antigen is unknown. With 3 bases removed from V and 6 bases from J, the gap between germline ends came to 14 bases. In germline, CDR1 is KGHSH, CDR2 LQKENI. This CDR3 is built from 14 residues. Study-wide findings and caveats: Ubiquitous and regional nonsynonymous mutations were tracked by counts of ubiquitous and regional expanded TCRs, respectively. Higher tumor mutation counts went along with higher counts of expanded intratumoral alpha and beta TCRs.

MiXCR, run by TCRdb on the 5' RACE reads, gives a single entry per CDR3 protein. The sample comprises over 10,000 distinct CDR3 sequences, around 5% of which are singletons, and 35% to 40% rests with the top ten. This TCR derives from a male donor with early-stage non-small cell lung cancer. The sample here was lung tumor tissue, taken at surgery. The chain links TRBV18 to TRBJ1-2; possible D gene TRBD1, 6 bases. The CDR3 DNA reads TGTGCCAGCTCACCCTCTCAGGGGAGGGATGGCTACACCTTC. Its protein is CASSPSQGRDGYTF.